Presented here are 28 T cell receptor beta chains from one specimen sequenced in a study of blood T cell repertoires in COVID-19. Sequencing was performed with immunoSEQ multiplex PCR; in TCRdb, only in-frame clones are kept and a portion is missing. The data show some 170,000 clones, with roughly 85% seen just once and more than 1% held by the top ten. Sequencing input: peripheral blood. Receptor source: a man aged 35 to 55 with acute or convalescent COVID-19.

The chain joins TRBV4-2 to TRBJ2-7, with TRBD1 identical over 7 bases. With V trimmed by 0 bases and J by 1 base, 6 bases remained unmatched. This CDR3 spans 16 amino acids. The germline CDR1 and CDR2 sequences are LGHNA and YNFKEQ. The CDR3 nucleotides are TGTGCCAGCAGCCAAGAGGCGTCCAGGGGGTCCTACGAGCAGTACTTC. It translates to CASSQEASRGSYEQYF.

V is TRBV18 and J is TRBJ2-2, with 7 bases aligning to TRBD1. The CDR3 has 15 residues. V trimming: 3 bases; J trimming: 4 bases; junction bases outside the gene matches: 5. The germline gives CDR1 KGHSH, CDR2 LQKENI. CDR3 in amino acids: CASSPRDRVTGELFF. The CDR3 DNA reads as TGTGCCAGCTCACCCCGAGACAGGGTCACCGGGGAGCTGTTTTTT. Looking up the rest from reference TRBV18 and TRBJ2-2 gives the full variable domain: NAGVMQNPRHLVRRRGQEARLRCSPMKGHSHVYWYRQLPEEGLKFMVYLQKENIIDESGMPKERFSAEFPKEGPSILRIQQVVRGDSAAYFCASSPRDRVTGELFFGEGSRLTVL.

The rearrangement links TRBV7-9 to TRBJ1-2, with 7 positions matching TRBD1. Germline assignment: CDR1 SEHNR and CDR2 FQNEAQ (reference sequence). The CDR3 has 15 residues. Trimming removed 5 bases from V and 3 bases from J; junction bases left unmatched: 9. The CDR3 is CASSDTGTAYYGYTF. CDR3 DNA sequence: TGTGCCAGCAGCGATACCGGGACAGCTTACTATGGCTACACCTTC.

The rearrangement links TRBV30 to TRBJ1-6; TRBD1 might be the D (5 bases). The length of the CDR3 is 14 residues. The V gene's germline CDR1 is GTSNPN and CDR2 SVGIG (reference sequence). V dropped 0 bases and J dropped 10 bases, with 13 bases sitting between them. The CDR3 region is CAWSVQGGGSPLHF. The CDR3 coding sequence is TGTGCCTGGAGTGTCCAGGGCGGGGGGTCACCCCTCCACTTT.

This clone was seen just once. The chain carries TRBV6-5 and TRBJ2-1; the D gene is possibly TRBD1 (6 bases). Trimming took 8 bases from V and 3 from J, leaving 11 bases between them. The CDR3 runs 13 residues. Germline lookup yields CDR1 MNHEY and CDR2 SVGAGI. Here the CDR3 DNA reads TGTGCCAGCTGCAGACAGGTCTACAATGAGCAGTTCTTC. It encodes CASCRQVYNEQFF.

This chain uses TRBV5-6 with TRBJ2-7; perhaps TRBD1 as D (5 bases). Germline assignment: CDR1 SGHDT and CDR2 YYEEEE. The CDR3 is 13 residues long. V lost 5 bases, J lost 3 bases, and 12 bases lay in between. CDR3 sequence reads: CASRHQGNYEQYF. Here the CDR3 DNA reads TGTGCCAGCAGACACCAGGGCAACTACGAGCAGTACTTC.

The genes are TRBV30 and TRBJ2-7; 9 bases align to TRBD1. Trimming removed 4 bases from V and 7 bases from J; junction bases left unmatched: 11. The V gene's germline CDR1 is GTSNPN and CDR2 SVGIG (reference sequence). The CDR3 is made up of 14 amino acids. The CDR3 region is CAWKRQGVVGEQYF. CDR3 bases: TGTGCCTGGAAAAGACAGGGGGTTGTAGGAGAGCAGTACTTC.

The rearrangement uses TRBV9 and TRBJ1-1; 7 positions agree with TRBD1. Per the germline V gene, CDR1 is SGDLS and CDR2 is YYNGEE. The CDR3 spans 15 residues. V was clipped by 2 bases and J by 0 bases; unmatched bases: 4. The CDR3 sequence: CASSVTGALNTEAFF. Here the CDR3 DNA reads TGTGCCAGCAGCGTTACAGGGGCCCTGAACACTGAAGCTTTCTTT.

This chain uses TRBV10-1 with TRBJ1-4; 8 positions match TRBD1. This CDR3 is 18 amino acids long. Per germline, CDR1 WNHNN and CDR2 SYGVQD (reference sequence). J was trimmed by 1 base and V by 0 bases; bases with no gene match: 7. The CDR3 DNA sequence: TGCGCCAGCAGTGAGTCGTACGCAGGGGGCGTAACTAATGAAAAACTGTTTTTT. Translation: CASSESYAGGVTNEKLFF.

V is TRBV5-1 and J is TRBJ1-2, with D unclear. Germline V gives CDR1 SGHRS, CDR2 YFSETQ. This CDR3 region has 13 residues. The V end lost 1 base, the J end lost 6 bases, and 10 bases lay between the germline ends. The CDR3 loop is CASSLLLGDGYTF. The CDR3 DNA is TGCGCCAGCAGCTTGTTATTAGGAGATGGCTACACCTTC.

In its sample, this clone was seen once. The rearrangement links TRBV19 to TRBJ2-3; 7 bases agree with TRBD2. The trim removed 7 bases at V and 0 bases at J, leaving 10 bases unmatched. This CDR3 spans 16 amino acids. CDR1 and CDR2 (germline): LNHDA, SQIVND (reference sequence). The chain's CDR3 is CASTQTGGSSTDTQYF. CDR3 nucleotide sequence: TGTGCCAGTACCCAGACGGGGGGAAGCAGCACAGATACGCAGTATTTT.

CDR3 amino acids: CASSRTARDKNIQYF. The CDR3 DNA is TGTGCCAGCAGCCGAACTGCACGGGACAAAAACATTCAGTACTTC. V and J are TRBV27 and TRBJ2-4, with D tentatively TRBD2 (5 bases). CDR3 length: 15 amino acids. Germline CDR1 MNHEY, CDR2 SMNVEV (reference sequence). Trimming left V 6 bases short and J 3 bases short, with 15 bases between.

The chain has TRBV4-2 and TRBJ1-6, with D possibly matching TRBD1 (5 bases). Trimming took 4 bases from V and 9 from J, leaving 16 bases between them. CDR3 length: 15 amino acids. Germline CDR1 and CDR2: LGHNA and YNFKEQ. This chain's CDR3 is CASSPTAGNSSPLHF. The CDR3 DNA sequence: TGTGCCAGCAGCCCCACCGCAGGGAATAGTTCACCCCTCCACTTT.

This rearrangement joins TRBV7-3 to TRBJ2-5; 8 bases agree with TRBD1. Losses at the gene ends were 5 bases for V and 3 bases for J; bases not matched to a gene: 5. CDR1 and CDR2 from the germline V gene are SGHTA and FQGTGA. The CDR3 length is 14 residues. CDR3 region: CASSPGDRKETQYF. CDR3 DNA sequence: TGTGCCAGCAGCCCCGGGGACAGGAAAGAGACCCAGTACTTC.

CDR3 sequence reads: CASSPQADAGELFF. The CDR3 bases are TGTGCCAGCAGCCCCCAGGCCGATGCCGGGGAGCTGTTTTTT. The chain employs TRBV7-3 and TRBJ2-2; D is unresolved. The CDR3 loop spans 14 amino acids. V shed 5 bases and J shed 6 bases, with 13 bases lying between them. Germline V gene data show CDR1 as SGHTA and CDR2 as FQGTGA.

This sequence joins TRBV10-3 and TRBJ1-6; no clear D. The CDR3 is made up of 14 amino acids. Germline CDR1 is ENHRY and CDR2 is SYGVKD. The V end was cut by 0 bases, the J end by 10 bases, with 10 bases between. The CDR3 loop reads CAISESVKESPLHF. The DNA for the CDR3 is TGTGCCATCAGTGAGTCGGTCAAGGAGTCACCCCTCCACTTT.

The rearrangement uses TRBV27 and TRBJ2-1; unclear D gene. Trimming left V 1 base short and J 9 bases short, with 4 bases between. This CDR3 is built from 11 residues. CDR1 is MNHEY, CDR2 SMNVEV, per germline (reference sequence). The CDR3 loop is CASSLFGEQFF. CDR3 DNA: TGTGCCAGCAGTTTATTCGGTGAGCAGTTCTTC.

The chain has TRBV5-6 and TRBJ1-1, with unresolved D. This CDR3 has 13 amino acids. V was clipped by 0 bases and J by 4 bases, with 7 bases between them. Germline assignment: CDR1 SGHDT and CDR2 YYEEEE. CDR3 DNA sequence: TGTGCCAGCAGCTTGGTGGTCGGCACTGAAGCTTTCTTT. This gives the protein CASSLVVGTEAFF.

The CDR3 DNA sequence: TGTGCCAGCAGCCAAGATCAATCCGGGGAGACCCAGTACTTC. Its protein is CASSQDQSGETQYF. The chain recombines TRBV3-1 (or the pseudogene TRBV3-2) with TRBJ2-5; D is uncertain. Trimming removed 0 bases at V and 5 bases at J, with 10 bases between. From germline, CDR1 is LGHDT and CDR2 YNNKEL (reference sequence). CDR3 length: 14 residues.

The rearrangement uses TRBV6-2 or TRBV6-3 and TRBJ2-3; no definite D call. The ends were cut back, 2 bases at V and 7 bases at J, with 4 bases in the middle. This CDR3 contains 11 residues. Germline assignment: CDR1 MNHEY and CDR2 SVGEGT. CDR3 loop: CASSYHYTQYF. The CDR3 nucleotides read TGTGCCAGCAGTTACCACTATACGCAGTATTTT.

This clone came up once. The same CDR3 can be traced to other DNA sequences in this sample. This chain joins TRBV30 and TRBJ2-1; the match to TRBD2 covers 11 bases. Germline assignment: CDR1 GTSNPN and CDR2 SVGIG (reference sequence). The CDR3 runs 15 residues. With V trimmed by 0 bases and J by 4 bases, 2 bases remained unmatched. In DNA, the CDR3 is TGTGCCTGGAGTGTACTAGCGGGGGCATACAATGAGCAGTTCTTC. Protein sequence: CAWSVLAGAYNEQFF.

The genes are TRBV3-1 (or the pseudogene TRBV3-2) and TRBJ2-3, with 7 bases that match TRBD2. Unmatched junction bases numbered 7, after V lost 1 base and J lost 0 bases. The CDR3 has 17 residues. Germline V gene sequence: CDR1 LGHDT, CDR2 YNNKEL (reference sequence). The CDR3 DNA sequence: TGTGCCAGCAGCCAAGTGCTTGGGGGGGAAAGCACAGATACGCAGTATTTT. The encoded protein is CASSQVLGGESTDTQYF.

The chain combines TRBV10-3 with TRBJ1-6; no clear D. This CDR3 is 16 amino acids long. Germline V CDR1 and CDR2: ENHRY, SYGVKD. V was cut by 2 bases and J by 7 bases, with 15 bases left in between. The CDR3 DNA follows: TGTGCCATCAGTGAGACTACCGGGGATGGAAATTCACCCCTCCACTTT. Amino acid sequence: CAISETTGDGNSPLHF.

The chain employs TRBV6-5 and TRBJ1-6; TRBD1 matches 7 bases. This CDR3 comprises 15 residues. The J segment lost 2 bases and the V segment lost 8 bases, leaving 6 bases of the junction unmatched. Germline V gene lookup returns CDR1 MNHEY and CDR2 SVGAGI. As DNA, the CDR3 is TGTGCCAGCGTCTCCAGGGGGGCCTATAATTCACCCCTCCACTTT. Translated, it gives CASVSRGAYNSPLHF.

This clone was picked up a small number of times. For the CDR3, the DNA is TGTGCCAGCAGCCCCCGGACAGGCCAAGAAAAACTGTTTTTT. It specifies CASSPRTGQEKLFF. V gene TRBV9 combines with J gene TRBJ1-4; TRBD1 matches at 7 bases. The V gene's germline CDR1 is SGDLS and CDR2 YYNGEE. The CDR3 totals 14 residues. V lost 4 bases and J lost 8; bases outside the gene matches: 8.

V and J are TRBV7-2 and TRBJ1-2; a weak D match, TRBD1 (6 bases). The V end was cut by 1 base, the J end by 4 bases, with 19 bases between. This CDR3 comprises 17 residues. Germline V gene data show CDR1 as SGHTA and CDR2 as FQGNSA. Written as DNA, the CDR3 is TGTGCCAGCAGCTTAGGTGGGGCTACAGGGTACCGCTATGGCTACACCTTC. It is translated as CASSLGGATGYRYGYTF.

Comment on this clone: At the DNA level, this CDR3 is encoded by other sequences in the same sample as well. The J gene is TRBJ2-1, the V gene TRBV5-4, with 11 positions matching TRBD2. The CDR3 sequence is 15 residues long. Germline loops: CDR1 SGHNT, CDR2 YYREEE (reference sequence). Trimming removed 4 bases from V and 8 bases from J; junction bases left unmatched: 8. CDR3 in DNA: TGTGCCAGCAGCAACCTAGCGGGGGGAGGGGATGAGCAGTTCTTC. It codes for CASSNLAGGGDEQFF.

This clone was counted only a few times. The V and J genes are TRBV5-4 and TRBJ2-1; TRBD1 matches at 10 bases. V shed 3 bases and J 6 bases; nucleotides not matched to a gene: 0. CDR3 length equals 13 residues. Germline V gene sequence: CDR1 SGHNT, CDR2 YYREEE (reference sequence). This chain's CDR3 is CASSWTGGNEQFF. CDR3 in DNA: TGTGCCAGCAGCTGGACAGGGGGCAATGAGCAGTTCTTC.